These T cell receptor beta chains were read from a single sample in a study of regulatory T cells in long-lasting Graves disease. TCRdb ran MiXCR on the multiplex PCR reads and lists one entry per CDR3 protein. The sample has about 540,000 distinct CDR3 sequences, roughly 14% seen once. The same data also went into a second study, on T cells in Graves' hyperthyroidism and ophthalmopathy.

Sequenced here: peripheral blood mononuclear cells (PBMCs), sampled at new diagnosis, from a patient treated with antithyroid drugs. The origin of the receptors is a man aged 25-40 years with Graves disease. Each CDR3 is given with its conserved first and last residue. A D gene is named only where the DNA matches it firmly. Only some rows state a clone size, as once, few, many or a class for expanded clones.

j_call clone_size d_call v_call cdr3_aa cdr3_nt
TRBJ2-7 few TRBD2 TRBV5-1 CASSGPSGSDEQYF TGCGCCAGCAGCGGTCCTAGCGGGAGTGACGAGCAGTACTTC
TRBJ2-1 many NA TRBV11-2 CASSRSPGARYNEQFF TGTGCCAGCAGCCGGTCCCCAGGTGCAAGGTACAATGAGCAGTTCTTC
TRBJ2-3 NA TRBD2 TRBV9 CASSVVSGAVDTQYF TGTGCCAGCAGCGTAGTTAGCGGGGCGGTAGATACGCAGTATTTT
TRBJ2-5 once TRBD1 TRBV2 CASNQPGTGALYQETQYF TGTGCCAGCAACCAACCCGGGACAGGGGCTTTGTACCAAGAGACCCAGTACTTC
TRBJ1-2 many NA TRBV20-1 CSALGQKTYGYTF TGCAGTGCTCTAGGACAGAAGACCTATGGCTACACCTTC
TRBJ1-2 NA NA TRBV29-1 CSVRGQGRINGYTF TGCAGCGTCCGCGGGCAGGGAAGAATTAATGGCTACACCTTC
TRBJ2-5 many TRBD2 TRBV12-3/TRBV12-4 CASSPAGLAEETQYF TGTGCCAGCAGCCCGGCGGGACTAGCCGAAGAGACCCAGTACTTC
TRBJ2-5 few NA TRBV10-2 CASAQGEAGETQYF TGCGCCAGCGCGCAGGGGGAGGCTGGGGAGACCCAGTACTTC
TRBJ2-7 many NA TRBV3-1 CASSQLGREQYF TGTGCCAGCAGCCAACTTGGTCGCGAGCAGTACTTC
TRBJ2-5 many NA TRBV12-3/TRBV12-4 CASSRDPRGTQYF TGTGCCAGCAGTCGGGACCCCAGAGGGACCCAGTACTTC
TRBJ2-2 many TRBD1 TRBV3-1 CASSQVPRGRNAGELFF TGTGCCAGCAGCCAAGTCCCCAGGGGGCGAAATGCCGGGGAGCTGTTTTTT
TRBJ2-3 NA NA TRBV20-1 CSADGRSKSGHSTDTQYF TGCAGTGCGGACGGGAGAAGTAAGAGCGGCCACAGCACAGATACGCAGTATTTT
TRBJ2-6 few NA TRBV19 CASSTQESGANVLTF TGTGCCAGTAGTACACAGGAGTCTGGGGCCAACGTCCTGACTTTC
TRBJ2-3 few TRBD2 TRBV19 CASSRSSGRNTQYF TGTGCCAGTAGTAGGTCTAGCGGGAGAAATACGCAGTATTTT
TRBJ2-5 NA TRBD2 TRBV19 CASSIWGGGETQYF TGTGCCAGTAGTATCTGGGGGGGTGGGGAGACCCAGTACTTC
TRBJ2-1 once NA TRBV13 CASSLPPSSYNEQFF TGTGCCAGCAGCCTACCCCCGAGCTCCTACAATGAGCAGTTCTTC
TRBJ2-3 many TRBD2 TRBV5-8 CASSPGLAGGKDTQYF TGTGCCAGCAGCCCCGGACTAGCGGGAGGTAAAGATACGCAGTATTTT
TRBJ2-5 many NA TRBV3-1 CASSQDVKQETQYF TGTGCCAGCAGCCAAGACGTGAAACAAGAGACCCAGTACTTC
TRBJ2-1 many NA TRBV7-8 CASSLRGRARNEQFF TGTGCCAGCAGCTTAAGGGGGAGGGCCAGGAATGAGCAGTTCTTC
TRBJ2-1 NA NA TRBV29-1 CSARTDDNEQFF TGCAGCGCCCGAACGGATGACAATGAGCAGTTCTTC
TRBJ2-3 many NA TRBV10-3 CAMRDTTSTDTQYF TGTGCCATGCGGGACACCACTAGCACAGATACGCAGTATTTT
TRBJ2-1 few TRBD1 TRBV6-1 CASTEAGGLYNEQFF TGTGCCAGCACCGAAGCAGGGGGCCTCTACAATGAGCAGTTCTTC